Each of the 14 T cell receptor beta chains below was sequenced from the same sample in a study of T cells in Graves' hyperthyroidism and ophthalmopathy. The CDR3 regions of TCR beta were amplified from RNA transcripts. Initially, a first-round RT-PCR of the TCR CDR3 employed the HTBI primer set. MiXCR was run by TCRdb on the multiplex PCR reads, yielding one entry per CDR3 protein. This sample yields some 550,000 distinct CDR3 sequences, of which more than 20% are seen a single time; roughly 29% belongs to the top ten. Sequenced sample: blood. These receptors were collected from a man younger than 35 with Graves' hyperthyroidism.

The chain joins TRBV30 to TRBJ1-2; 8 nucleotides align to TRBD1. Germline values: CDR1 GTSNPN, CDR2 SVGIG (reference sequence). V was clipped by 3 bases and J by 4 bases; unmatched bases: 10. The CDR3 length is 15 residues. This CDR3 reads CAWRTYRQGIYGYTF. The CDR3 coding sequence is TGTGCCTGGAGGACCTACCGACAGGGGATCTATGGCTACACCTTC. The whole variable domain, filled in from reference TRBV30 and TRBJ1-2, reads SQTIHQWPATLVQPVGSPLSLECTVEGTSNPNLYWYRQAAGRGLQLLFYSVGIGQISSEVPQNLSASRPQDRQFILSSKKLLLSDSGFYLCAWRTYRQGIYGYTFGSGTRLTVV.

This chain's CDR3 is CASSSRVSEAFF. DNA of the CDR3: TGTGCCAGCAGTTCCAGGGTTTCTGAAGCTTTCTTT. The chain couples TRBV12-3 or TRBV12-4 to TRBJ1-1, with TRBD1 as a possible D gene (5 bases). V was shortened by 4 bases and J by 6 bases, with 9 bases between the two germline ends. This CDR3 is built from 12 residues.

This clonotype was counted ten times or more. The chain links TRBV6-2 or TRBV6-3 to TRBJ2-7, with TRBD1 matching 7 bases. V shed 7 bases, J shed 3 bases, and the junction held 9 bases outside the gene matches. Per the germline V gene, CDR1 is MNHEY and CDR2 is SVGEGT. The CDR3 length is 14 residues. The CDR3 sequence is CASKRDSGYYEQYF. The CDR3 DNA follows: TGTGCCAGCAAGAGGGACAGCGGCTACTACGAGCAGTACTTC.

Many counts were recorded for this clonotype. The chain carries TRBV5-1 and TRBJ2-5; 9 bases match TRBD2. In germline, CDR1 is SGHRS, CDR2 YFSETQ. V shed 5 bases, J shed 5 bases, and the junction held 4 bases outside the gene matches. CDR3 length: 13 amino acids. The CDR3 is CASRRGGQETQYF. CDR3 sequence (DNA): TGCGCCAGCAGGCGGGGGGGCCAGGAGACCCAGTACTTC. The variable domain in full, completed from reference TRBV5-1 and TRBJ2-5, reads KAGVTQTPRYLIKTRGQQVTLSCSPISGHRSVSWYQQTPGQGLQFLFEYFSETQRNKGNFPGRFSGRQFSNSRSEMNVSTLELGDSALYLCASRRGGQETQYFGPGTRLLVL.

The chain carries TRBV4-1 and TRBJ2-2; D uncertain. The V end was cut by 11 bases, the J end by 2 bases, with 6 bases between. Germline loops: CDR1 MGHRA, CDR2 YSYEKL. The CDR3 is 11 residues long. In nucleotides, the CDR3 is TGCGCCGGCGCTAACACCGGGGAGCTGTTTTTT. It codes for CAGANTGELFF.

This clonotype has a count of ten or more. V is TRBV2 and J is TRBJ2-7; the match to TRBD2 covers 10 bases. Germline trimming cut 2 bases from V and 4 bases from J; bases unmatched to any gene: 2. The CDR3 loop spans 14 amino acids. Per germline, CDR1 SNHLY and CDR2 FYNNEI. The DNA for the CDR3 is TGTGCCAGCAGTGAATTAGCGGGGGGTTACGAGCAGTACTTC. Protein: CASSELAGGYEQYF. Full variable domain (remainder filled in from reference TRBV2 and TRBJ2-7): EPEVTQTPSHQVTQMGQEVILRCVPISNHLYFYWYRQILGQKVEFLVSFYNNEISEKSEIFDDQFSVERPDGSNFTLKIRSTKLEDSAMYFCASSELAGGYEQYFGPGTRLTVT.

This clonotype was counted many times. The chain is built from TRBV6-1 and TRBJ2-7, with 8 bases lining up with TRBD1. CDR1 and CDR2 (germline): MNHNS, SASEGT. This CDR3 spans 14 amino acids. Trimming cost V 6 bases and J 1 base; bases outside gene matches: 5. CDR3 DNA sequence: TGTGCCAGCAGCACAGGGGGGCGATCCTACGAGCAGTACTTC. Its protein is CASSTGGRSYEQYF.

The chain carries TRBV12-3 or TRBV12-4 and TRBJ2-5; no clear D. The CDR3 contains 13 residues. V lost 2 bases and J lost 6, with 10 bases in between. CDR3 sequence: CASSLSAVQTQYF. CDR3 sequence (DNA): TGTGCCAGCAGTTTATCAGCTGTCCAGACCCAGTACTTC.

The chain is built from TRBV4-2 and TRBJ1-2; D is ambiguous. The CDR3 length is 14 residues. Between the trimmed V and J ends, which lost 0 bases and 2 bases, there was a span of 7 bases. CDR1 is LGHNA and CDR2 is YNFKEQ in the germline V gene. DNA of the CDR3: TGTGCCAGCAGCCAAGAAAACGAAAACTATGGCTACACCTTC. This encodes CASSQENENYGYTF.

The chain is built from TRBV6-5 and TRBJ2-7; TRBD1 aligns across 10 bases. The CDR3 extends over 15 amino acids. Germline loops: CDR1 MNHEY, CDR2 SVGAGI. Losses at the gene ends were 5 bases for V and 6 bases for J; bases not matched to a gene: 10. The CDR3 coding sequence is TGTGCCAGCAGTAACCTCGGGACAGGGGCTGCCGAGCAGTACTTC. Translating it yields CASSNLGTGAAEQYF.

CDR3: CATHRGGTEAFF. CDR3 in DNA: TGTGCCACCCATCGAGGGGGCACTGAAGCTTTCTTT. The chain joins TRBV19 to TRBJ1-1; D is perhaps TRBD1 (6 bases). Trimming removed 10 bases from V and 4 bases from J, with 13 bases in between. CDR1 and CDR2 from the germline V gene are LNHDA and SQIVND (reference sequence). This CDR3 has 12 amino acids.

This clonotype occurred many times. V gene TRBV6-1 combines with J gene TRBJ1-1, with a tentative D call TRBD1 (5 bases). V was shortened by 7 bases and J by 6 bases, with 24 bases between the two germline ends. Germline assignment: CDR1 MNHNS and CDR2 SASEGT. The CDR3 covers 16 residues. Written as DNA, the CDR3 is TGTGCCAGCACTCCCATGTATTCAGGGAAGAGGCCTGAAGCTTTCTTT. It specifies CASTPMYSGKRPEAFF.

This clonotype was recorded at least ten times. V is TRBV19 and J is TRBJ1-1; D is unclear. This CDR3 has 13 amino acids. V was pared by 1 base and J by 4 bases, with 7 bases between. CDR1 is LNHDA and CDR2 is SQIVND in the germline V gene (reference sequence). CDR3 DNA: TGTGCCAGTAGTATAGGGACCGGCACTGAAGCTTTCTTT. It translates to CASSIGTGTEAFF.

This clonotype was seen only a few times. The chain recombines TRBV20-1 with TRBJ2-5, with 14 bases matching TRBD2. Trimming cost V 3 bases and J 5 bases; bases outside gene matches: 5. The CDR3 is made up of 15 amino acids. Germline V CDR1 and CDR2: DFQATT, SNEGSKA (reference sequence). CDR3 coding DNA: TGCAGTGCTAGGACTAGCGGGGGGGCCGGGGAGACCCAGTACTTC. Protein product: CSARTSGGAGETQYF.